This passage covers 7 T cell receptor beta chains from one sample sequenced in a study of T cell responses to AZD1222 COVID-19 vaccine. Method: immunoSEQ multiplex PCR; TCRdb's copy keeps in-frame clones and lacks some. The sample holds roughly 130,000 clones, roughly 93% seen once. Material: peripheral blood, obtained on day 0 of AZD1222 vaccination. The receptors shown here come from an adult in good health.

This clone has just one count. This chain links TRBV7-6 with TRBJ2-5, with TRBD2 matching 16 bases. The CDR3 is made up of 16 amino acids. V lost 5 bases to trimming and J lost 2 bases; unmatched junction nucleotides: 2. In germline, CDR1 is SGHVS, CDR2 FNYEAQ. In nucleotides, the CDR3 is TGTGCCAGCAGCGGGGGACTAGCGGGAGGGCAAGAGACCCAGTACTTC. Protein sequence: CASSGGLAGGQETQYF.

DNA of the CDR3: TGTGCCAGCAGCCTCCTGGGGACCCGGGAGACCCAGTACTTC. This translates into CASSLLGTRETQYF. J is TRBJ2-5 and V is TRBV7-2; D may be TRBD1 or TRBD2 (5 bases each). The CDR3 is 14 amino acids. Trimming took 5 bases from V and 5 from J, leaving 15 bases between them. Germline V gene data show CDR1 as SGHTA and CDR2 as FQGNSA. Complete variable domain (other parts from reference TRBV7-2 and TRBJ2-5): GAGVSQSPSNKVTEKGKDVELRCDPISGHTALYWYRQSLGQGLEFLIYFQGNSAPDKSGLPSDRFSAERTGGSVSTLTIQRTQQEDSAVYLCASSLLGTRETQYFGPGTRLLVL.

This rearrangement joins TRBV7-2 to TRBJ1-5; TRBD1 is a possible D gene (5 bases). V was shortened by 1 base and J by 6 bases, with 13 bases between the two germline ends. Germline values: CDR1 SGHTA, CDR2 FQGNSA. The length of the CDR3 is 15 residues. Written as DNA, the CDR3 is TGTGCCAGCAGCTTAGGAGGGGTCTACGGTCAGCCCCAGCATTTT. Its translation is CASSLGGVYGQPQHF.

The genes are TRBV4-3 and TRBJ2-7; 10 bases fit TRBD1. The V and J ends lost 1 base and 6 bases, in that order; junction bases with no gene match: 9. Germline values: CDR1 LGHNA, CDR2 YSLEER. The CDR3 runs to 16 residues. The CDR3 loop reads CASSQAVGTGVPEQYF. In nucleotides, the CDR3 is TGCGCCAGCAGCCAAGCAGTCGGGACAGGGGTTCCCGAGCAGTACTTC.

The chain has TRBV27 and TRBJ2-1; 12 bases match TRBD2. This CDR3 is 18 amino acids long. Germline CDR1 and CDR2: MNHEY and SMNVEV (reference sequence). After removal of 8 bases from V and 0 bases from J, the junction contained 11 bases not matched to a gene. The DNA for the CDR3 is TGTGCCAGCCTATCGACTAGCGGGAGAGGAGGCTCCTACAATGAGCAGTTCTTC. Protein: CASLSTSGRGGSYNEQFF.

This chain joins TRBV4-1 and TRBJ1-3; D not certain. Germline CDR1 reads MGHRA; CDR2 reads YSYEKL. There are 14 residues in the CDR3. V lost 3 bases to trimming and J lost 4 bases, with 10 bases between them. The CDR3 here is CASSHPSVGNTIYF. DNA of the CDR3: TGCGCCAGCAGCCACCCCTCCGTAGGAAACACCATATATTTT.

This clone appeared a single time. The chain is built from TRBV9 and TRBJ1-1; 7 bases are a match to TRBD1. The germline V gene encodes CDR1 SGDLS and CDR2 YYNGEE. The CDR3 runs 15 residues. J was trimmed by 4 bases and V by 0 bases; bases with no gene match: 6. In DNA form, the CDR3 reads TGTGCCAGCAGCGTAGGCCAGGGGGACGTCACTGAAGCTTTCTTT. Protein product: CASSVGQGDVTEAFF.